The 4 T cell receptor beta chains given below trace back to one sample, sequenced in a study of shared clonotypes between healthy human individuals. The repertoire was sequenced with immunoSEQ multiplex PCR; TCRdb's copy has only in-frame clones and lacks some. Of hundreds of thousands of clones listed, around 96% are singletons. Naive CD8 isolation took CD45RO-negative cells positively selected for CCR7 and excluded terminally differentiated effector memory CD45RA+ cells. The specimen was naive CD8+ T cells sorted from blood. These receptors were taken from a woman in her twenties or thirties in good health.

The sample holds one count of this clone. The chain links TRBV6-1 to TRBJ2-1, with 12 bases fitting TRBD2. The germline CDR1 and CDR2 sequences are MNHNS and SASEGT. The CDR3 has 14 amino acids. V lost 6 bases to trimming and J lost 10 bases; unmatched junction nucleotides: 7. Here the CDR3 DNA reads TGTGCCAGCAGCGACTGGACTAGCGGGATAGAGCAGTTCTTC. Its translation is CASSDWTSGIEQFF.

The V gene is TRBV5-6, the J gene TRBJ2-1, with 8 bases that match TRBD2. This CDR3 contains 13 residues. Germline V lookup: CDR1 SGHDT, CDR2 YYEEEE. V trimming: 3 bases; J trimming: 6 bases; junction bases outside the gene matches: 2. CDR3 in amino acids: CASSWSGSNEQFF. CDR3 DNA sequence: TGTGCCAGCAGCTGGAGCGGGAGCAATGAGCAGTTCTTC.

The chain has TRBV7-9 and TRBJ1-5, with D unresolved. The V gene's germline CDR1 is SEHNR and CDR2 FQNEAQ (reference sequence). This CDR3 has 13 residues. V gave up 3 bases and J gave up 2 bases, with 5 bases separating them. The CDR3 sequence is CASSFVGNQPQHF. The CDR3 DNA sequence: TGTGCCAGCAGCTTTGTTGGCAATCAGCCCCAGCATTTT.

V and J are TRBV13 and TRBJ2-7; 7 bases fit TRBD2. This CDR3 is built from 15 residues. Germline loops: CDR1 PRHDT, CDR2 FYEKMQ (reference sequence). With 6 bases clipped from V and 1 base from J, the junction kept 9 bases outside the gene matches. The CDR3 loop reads CASRASGVESYEQYF. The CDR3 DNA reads TGTGCCAGCAGAGCAAGCGGGGTCGAGTCCTACGAGCAGTACTTC. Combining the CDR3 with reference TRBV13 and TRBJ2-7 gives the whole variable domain AAGVIQSPRHLIKEKRETATLKCYPIPRHDTVYWYQQGPGQDPQFLISFYEKMQSDKGSIPDRFSAQQFSDYHSELNMSSLELGDSALYFCASRASGVESYEQYFGPGTRLTVT.